This TCR beta chain was found in a study of a mutant IDH1 vaccine in newly diagnosed glioma. With 0 bases removed from V and 2 bases from J, the gap between germline ends came to 10 bases. CDR1 and CDR2 from the germline V gene are MNHNY and SVGAGI (reference sequence). The CDR3 is made up of 15 amino acids. Sequencing was performed with immunoSEQ multiplex PCR; in TCRdb, only in-frame clones are kept and a portion is missing. The sample yields approximately 16,000 clones, around 95% seen once. As to time point: baseline, week 1 (first vaccination visit). As for treatment: pre-vaccination baseline after standard-of-care therapy.

The sequence was obtained from a woman in her late teens or twenties with glioma. Some clones in this sample may be carry-over from other donors' samples. The starting material was peripheral blood mononuclear cells (PBMCs), obtained from a glioma patient treated with radiotherapy, temozolomide or both. The chain is built from TRBV6-6 and TRBJ1-2; TRBD1 might be the D (5 bases). CDR3: CASSYSLQGNYGYTF. As DNA, the CDR3 is TGTGCCAGCAGTTACTCCCTGCAGGGAAACTATGGCTACACCTTC.